Shown below are 22 T cell receptor beta chains from a single sample sequenced in a study of technical replicates of blood from a handful of donors. Clones were read by immunoSEQ multiplex PCR, and TCRdb kept only the in-frame ones, dropping some. The sample holds 55,000 to 75,000 clones, roughly 89% seen once. The sample was PBMCs. These receptors all come from a human donor in good health. Some clones in this sample may be carry-over from other donors' samples.

J is TRBJ2-7 and V is TRBV19; 10 bases are shared with TRBD2. J was trimmed by 1 base and V by 1 base; bases with no gene match: 4. The CDR3 length is 16 residues. CDR1 LNHDA and CDR2 SQIVND come from the germline V gene (reference sequence). CDR3 region: CASSIGASGGSYEQYF. The CDR3 region has the DNA TGTGCCAGTAGTATAGGAGCTAGCGGGGGATCCTACGAGCAGTACTTC.

With respect to this clone: At one end the junction does not follow the germline gene, possibly because of a read error. The genes are TRBV30 and TRBJ2-7; TRBD1 is a possible D gene (5 bases). The length of the CDR3 is 11 residues. Germline V lookup: CDR1 GTSNPN, CDR2 SVGIG (reference sequence). CDR3 sequence reads: CAWSVRNRIVF. The CDR3 nucleotides are TGTGCCTGGAGTGTACGGAACAGGATAGTCTTC.

CDR3: CASKGDRALRGELFF. The CDR3 DNA follows: TGTGCCAGCAAAGGGGACAGGGCCCTTAGGGGGGAGCTGTTTTTT. This chain uses TRBV11-2 with TRBJ2-2; 9 nucleotides align to TRBD1. V lost 7 bases, J lost 8 bases, and 11 bases stayed unmatched. CDR3 length equals 15 residues. Germline-derived CDR1 and CDR2 are SGHAT and FQNNGV.

V usage is TRBV5-1 and J usage is TRBJ1-1; 11 nucleotides align to TRBD1. The CDR3 totals 14 residues. Germline CDR1 and CDR2: SGHRS and YFSETQ. V lost 3 bases, J lost 4 bases, and 2 bases stayed unmatched. The CDR3 sequence is CASSWTGGTTEAFF. As DNA, the CDR3 is TGCGCCAGCAGCTGGACAGGGGGCACCACTGAAGCTTTCTTT. Full variable domain (missing parts from reference TRBV5-1 and TRBJ1-1): KAGVTQTPRYLIKTRGQQVTLSCSPISGHRSVSWYQQTPGQGLQFLFEYFSETQRNKGNFPGRFSGRQFSNSRSEMNVSTLELGDSALYLCASSWTGGTTEAFFGQGTRLTVV.

The chain joins TRBV4-3 to TRBJ2-1, with 8 bases matching TRBD2. Germline CDR1 is LGHNA and CDR2 is YSLEER. The CDR3 has 18 amino acids. V gave up 0 bases and J gave up 4 bases; unmatched junction bases: 11. In nucleotides, the CDR3 is TGCGCCAGCAGCCAAGATCTGGGGCCGGGGGGGCCGTACAATGAGCAGTTCTTC. Translating gives CASSQDLGPGGPYNEQFF.

The chain joins TRBV7-3 to TRBJ2-1, with 13 bases that match TRBD2. CDR1 SGHTA and CDR2 FQGTGA come from the germline V gene. The J segment lost 9 bases and the V segment lost 2 bases, leaving 4 bases of the junction unmatched. This CDR3 is 15 amino acids long. This CDR3 is CASSLGTSGVGEQFF. CDR3 DNA sequence: TGTGCCAGCAGCTTAGGGACTAGCGGGGTTGGTGAGCAGTTCTTC. Based on the CDR3 plus reference TRBV7-3 and TRBJ2-1, the full variable domain is GAGVSQTPSNKVTEKGKYVELRCDPISGHTALYWYRQSLGQGPEFLIYFQGTGAADDSGLPNDRFFAVRPEGSVSTLKIQRTERGDSAVYLCASSLGTSGVGEQFFGPGTRLTVL.

V usage is TRBV5-4 and J usage is TRBJ1-2; a possible D gene is TRBD1 (5 bases). There are 11 residues in the CDR3. CDR1 is SGHNT and CDR2 is YYREEE in the germline V gene (reference sequence). The CDR3 here is CAAGLLGGYTF. Here the CDR3 DNA reads TGTGCAGCAGGGCTTTTGGGTGGCTACACCTTC.

This sequence joins TRBV6-1 and TRBJ1-5; TRBD1 is a possible D gene (6 bases). With 4 bases removed from V and 0 bases from J, the gap between germline ends came to 16 bases. CDR3 length: 17 residues. CDR1 is MNHNS, CDR2 SASEGT, per germline. In DNA, the CDR3 is TGTGCCAGCAGTGGAAAGTGGACAGCTAATAGCAATCAGCCCCAGCATTTT. Protein: CASSGKWTANSNQPQHF.

This rearrangement joins TRBV30 to TRBJ1-3; D is ambiguous. V was trimmed by 4 bases and J by 0 bases, leaving 13 bases between them. The length of the CDR3 is 15 residues. CDR1 is GTSNPN, CDR2 SVGIG, per germline (reference sequence). The CDR3 nucleotides read TGTGCCTGGATTCCTGCAGGTCGCTCTGGAAACACCATATATTTT. As protein: CAWIPAGRSGNTIYF.

The rearrangement joins TRBV18 to TRBJ2-1, with 10 positions matching TRBD2. This CDR3 has 16 residues. Germline V gene data show CDR1 as KGHSH and CDR2 as LQKENI. J gave up 5 bases and V 0 bases, and 4 bases lay outside the gene matches. CDR3 region: CASSPPSGGGNNEQFF. For the CDR3, the DNA is TGTGCCAGCTCACCACCAAGCGGGGGGGGCAACAATGAGCAGTTCTTC.

The CDR3 spells CASSVLQGAKNGYTF. CDR3 nucleotide sequence: TGTGCCAGCAGCGTCTTACAGGGGGCGAAGAATGGCTACACCTTC. The genes are TRBV7-2 and TRBJ1-2; 9 bases are shared with TRBD1. CDR1 and CDR2 from the germline V gene are SGHTA and FQGNSA. V gave up 5 bases and J gave up 6 bases; unmatched junction bases: 10. The CDR3 spans 15 residues.

The gene calls are TRBV14 and TRBJ1-1, with D hard to call. The CDR3 spans 10 residues. V was shortened by 3 bases and J by 7 bases, with 3 bases between the two germline ends. Looked up from germline, CDR1 is SGHDN and CDR2 is FVKESK. The CDR3 coding sequence is TGTGCCAGCAGCCATAATGAAGCTTTCTTT. Residues: CASSHNEAFF.

The rearrangement uses TRBV7-9 and TRBJ2-5, with 7 bases identical to TRBD2. J lost 2 bases, V lost 0 bases, and 0 bases had no gene match. This CDR3 is 14 amino acids long. Germline lookup yields CDR1 SEHNR and CDR2 FQNEAQ (reference sequence). CDR3 in amino acids: CASSLAGGQETQYF. In nucleotides, the CDR3 is TGTGCCAGCAGCTTAGCGGGAGGGCAAGAGACCCAGTACTTC.

The chain is built from TRBV27 and TRBJ2-7, with TRBD2 matching over 8 bases. The V segment lost 5 bases and the J segment 1 base; nucleotides outside the gene matches: 7. The CDR3 totals 15 residues. CDR1 MNHEY and CDR2 SMNVEV come from the germline V gene (reference sequence). CDR3 nucleotides: TGTGCCAGCAGTCTCACAGCGGGAGTATCCTACGAGCAGTACTTC. Its translation is CASSLTAGVSYEQYF.

This chain connects TRBV11-2 to TRBJ2-3; 9 bases line up with TRBD2. In germline, CDR1 is SGHAT, CDR2 FQNNGV. The CDR3 consists of 14 residues. This CDR3 is CATRRGGGTDTQYF. CDR3 nucleotide sequence: TGTGCGACGAGGCGGGGGGGTGGCACAGATACGCAGTATTTT.

J is TRBJ1-2 and V is TRBV4-1; 10 positions match TRBD1. V shed 4 bases and J 4 bases; nucleotides not matched to a gene: 9. Looked up from germline, CDR1 is MGHRA and CDR2 is YSYEKL. The CDR3 runs to 16 residues. The CDR3 region is CASSPQARTGGYGYTF. The CDR3, as DNA: TGCGCCAGCAGCCCCCAAGCTAGGACAGGGGGCTATGGCTACACCTTC.

V and J are TRBV5-1 and TRBJ2-4; 7 bases align to TRBD2. J gave up 0 bases and V 3 bases, and 12 bases lay outside the gene matches. The CDR3 has 18 residues. CDR1 is SGHRS, CDR2 YFSETQ, per germline. DNA for the CDR3: TGCGCCAGCAGCTGGGGTGTTGGGAGGGACCTAGCCAAAAACATTCAGTACTTC. This gives the protein CASSWGVGRDLAKNIQYF.

This chain links TRBV18 with TRBJ2-3; tentative D call: TRBD1 (5 bases). V lost 8 bases to trimming and J lost 3 bases, with 12 bases between them. This CDR3 is built from 13 residues. The germline V gene has CDR1 KGHSH and CDR2 LQKENI. The CDR3 loop reads CASRSGKTDTQYF. Here the CDR3 DNA reads TGTGCCAGCCGATCAGGGAAGACAGATACGCAGTATTTT.

The chain combines TRBV6-5 with TRBJ1-4; TRBD1 is a possible D gene (5 bases). Germline loops: CDR1 MNHEY, CDR2 SVGAGI. CDR3 length: 13 residues. Between the trimmed V and J ends, which lost 5 bases and 17 bases, there was a span of 21 bases. CDR3 sequence (DNA): TGTGCCAGCAGTCCAAGGGGCTGGGGCCGCCTATTTTTT. This translates into CASSPRGWGRLFF.

The V and J genes are TRBV27 and TRBJ2-7; a possible D gene is TRBD1 (6 bases). This CDR3 is built from 13 residues. V dropped 8 bases and J dropped 0 bases, with 11 bases sitting between them. From germline, CDR1 is MNHEY and CDR2 SMNVEV (reference sequence). The CDR3 nucleotides are TGTGCCAGCGGACAGCTAGACTCCTACGAGCAGTACTTC. Residues: CASGQLDSYEQYF.

The J gene is TRBJ2-7, the V gene TRBV27, with D maybe TRBD2 (6 bases). V was trimmed by 0 bases and J by 2 bases, leaving 14 bases between them. The CDR3 runs 16 residues. Germline assignment: CDR1 MNHEY and CDR2 SMNVEV (reference sequence). CDR3 sequence: CASSLSGGWTTYEQYF. The CDR3 coding sequence is TGTGCCAGCAGTTTATCGGGCGGCTGGACTACCTACGAGCAGTACTTC.

The rearrangement uses TRBV6-5 and TRBJ1-1; the D gene is possibly TRBD1 (5 bases). Trimming stripped 8 bases from V and 5 bases from J, with 9 bases between. Germline CDR1 reads MNHEY; CDR2 reads SVGAGI. CDR3 length equals 11 residues. In nucleotides, the CDR3 is TGTGCCAGCCGCCGGGGGACTGAAGCTTTCTTT. Translation: CASRRGTEAFF.